These T cell receptor beta chains were read from a single sample in a study of response to subunit inactivated influenza vaccine. In TCRdb, the RT-PCR reads were re-called with MiXCR into one record per CDR3 protein. The table includes 150,000 to 200,000 distinct CDR3 sequences, over 9.5% detected once. This same sample was also part of a study on T cells expressing NK-cell markers.

This material consisted of CD8+ T cells sorted from PBMCs, taken roughly 12 days after vaccination. These receptor sequences come from a man aged 50 to 60 who received an inactivated influenza vaccine. Each CDR3 is given with its conserved first and last residue. The D gene is left open where the match is weak. Clone size is given for some rows only: seen once, a few or many times, or a class if the clone is expanded.

TRBJ2-7 TRBV30 TRBD2 . CAWSGLAESYEQYF TGTGCCTGGTCGGGACTAGCGGAATCCTACGAGCAGTACTTC
TRBJ2-1 TRBV7-9 . . CASVAERYNEQFF TGTGCCAGCGTAGCGGAACGCTACAATGAGCAGTTCTTC
TRBJ2-1 TRBV6-2/TRBV6-3 . few CASSTDLGGNEQFF TGTGCCAGCAGTACAGACCTTGGAGGCAATGAGCAGTTCTTC
TRBJ2-7 TRBV2 . few CASSDVGEEQYF TGTGCCAGCAGTGACGTGGGGGAGGAGCAGTACTTC
TRBJ2-5 TRBV7-9 . many CASSFTETQYF TGTGCCAGCAGCTTTACGGAGACCCAGTACTTC
TRBJ2-1 TRBV28 TRBD1 many CASRGTDSYNEQFF TGTGCCAGCAGAGGGACAGACTCCTACAATGAGCAGTTCTTC
TRBJ2-1 TRBV9 TRBD2 . CASSAREGNEQFF TGTGCCAGCAGCGCCCGGGAGGGCAATGAGCAGTTCTTC
TRBJ1-1 TRBV9 . few CASSPPRLPVGFF TGTGCCAGCAGCCCCCCTCGCCTCCCAGTGGGTTTCTTT
TRBJ2-3 TRBV10-3 . . CALRLRATLKYF TGTGCCCTGCGGCTAAGGGCTACTTTGAAGTATTTT
TRBJ2-3 TRBV7-3 . . CASSPQGHTDTQYF TGTGCCAGCAGCCCCCAGGGGCACACAGATACGCAGTATTTT
TRBJ2-1 TRBV6-2/TRBV6-3 . . CASSYSVARQFF TGTGCCAGCAGTTACTCGGTAGCACGGCAGTTCTTC
TRBJ1-5 TRBV4-1 . few CASSQGIDQPQHF TGCGCCAGCAGCCAAGGAATCGATCAGCCCCAGCATTTT
TRBJ2-5 TRBV11-2 TRBD2 many CASSSGLASQETQYF TGTGCCAGCAGCTCGGGACTAGCGTCCCAAGAGACCCAGTACTTC
TRBJ2-1 TRBV5-1 TRBD1 . CASSLVFGTGHNEQFF TGCGCCAGCAGCTTGGTATTCGGGACAGGACACAATGAGCAGTTCTTC
TRBJ2-1 TRBV29-1 . . CSVPSKTQEFF TGCAGCGTACCAAGTAAAACCCAGGAGTTCTTC
TRBJ2-2 TRBV6-1 . . CASSEGGGTINTGELFF TGTGCCAGCAGTGAGGGAGGGGGGACTATCAACACCGGGGAGCTGTTTTTT
TRBJ2-7 TRBV7-2 . few CASSPGAGASEQYF TGTGCCAGCAGCCCGGGGGCGGGGGCATCCGAGCAGTACTTC
TRBJ2-7 TRBV20-1 TRBD2 few CSAREGHEQYF TGCAGTGCTCGGGAGGGCCACGAGCAGTACTTC
TRBJ1-1 TRBV7-9 . . CASSDQGHPEAFF TGTGCCAGCAGCGATCAGGGTCACCCTGAAGCTTTCTTT
TRBJ2-7 TRBV27 . many CASSFHASGEQYF TGTGCCAGCAGTTTCCACGCATCCGGGGAGCAGTACTTC
TRBJ2-7 TRBV12-3/TRBV12-4 . . CASSFLPYEQYF TGTGCCAGCAGTTTTCTCCCCTACGAGCAGTACTTC
TRBJ2-7 TRBV12-3/TRBV12-4 . many CASRGTLTYEQYF TGTGCCAGCAGGGGGACGTTGACCTACGAGCAGTACTTC
TRBJ2-2 TRBV27 . . CASSLSGDGELFF TGTGCCAGCAGTTTATCGGGAGACGGGGAGCTGTTTTTT
TRBJ2-1 TRBV10-3 TRBD2 few CAIRRTSGGSYNEQFF TGTGCCATCAGACGGACTAGCGGGGGCTCCTACAATGAGCAGTTCTTC
TRBJ2-3 TRBV12-3/TRBV12-4 . few CATSWGGSSTDTQYF TGTGCCACTTCGTGGGGGGGCTCTAGCACAGATACGCAGTATTTT
TRBJ2-7 TRBV27 . . CASSLSFYEYEQYF TGTGCCAGCAGTTTATCATTCTACGAGTACGAGCAGTACTTC
TRBJ2-7 TRBV20-1 . . CSAPGYWITYEQYF TGCAGTGCCCCCGGGTACTGGATTACCTACGAGCAGTACTTC
TRBJ2-1 TRBV5-6 . few CASSLSVTAYNEQFF TGTGCCAGCAGCTTGTCCGTGACTGCCTACAATGAGCAGTTCTTC
TRBJ2-3 TRBV27 . . CASSPDTLSTDTQYF TGTGCCAGCAGTCCTGACACCCTGAGCACAGATACGCAGTATTTT
TRBJ2-2 TRBV19 . . CASAGTSNTGELFF TGTGCCAGTGCCGGGACATCGAACACCGGGGAGCTGTTTTTT